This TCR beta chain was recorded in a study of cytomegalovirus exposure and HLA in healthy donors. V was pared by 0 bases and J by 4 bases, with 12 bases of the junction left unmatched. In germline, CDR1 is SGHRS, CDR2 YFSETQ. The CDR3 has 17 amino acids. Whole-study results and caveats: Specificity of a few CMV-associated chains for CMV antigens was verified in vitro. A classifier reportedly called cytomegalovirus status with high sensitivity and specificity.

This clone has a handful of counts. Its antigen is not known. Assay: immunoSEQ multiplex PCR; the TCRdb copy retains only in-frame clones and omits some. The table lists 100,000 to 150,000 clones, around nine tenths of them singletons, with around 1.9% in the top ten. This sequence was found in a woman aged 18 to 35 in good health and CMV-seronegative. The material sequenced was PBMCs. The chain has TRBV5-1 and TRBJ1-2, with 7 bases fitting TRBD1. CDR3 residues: CASSLAVSGQKVYGYTF. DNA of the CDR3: TGCGCCAGCAGCTTGGCCGTCTCGGGACAGAAAGTCTATGGCTACACCTTC.